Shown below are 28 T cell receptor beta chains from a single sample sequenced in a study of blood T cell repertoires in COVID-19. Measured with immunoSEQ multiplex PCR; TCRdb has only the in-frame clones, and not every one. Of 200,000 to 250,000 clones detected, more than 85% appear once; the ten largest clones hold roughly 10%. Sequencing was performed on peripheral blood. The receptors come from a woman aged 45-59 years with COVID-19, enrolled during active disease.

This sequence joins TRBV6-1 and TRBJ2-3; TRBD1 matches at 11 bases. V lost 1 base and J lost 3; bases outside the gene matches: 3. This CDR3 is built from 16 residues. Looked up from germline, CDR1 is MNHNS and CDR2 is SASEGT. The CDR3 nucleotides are TGTGCCAGCAGTGAAGGGACAGGGGGCACTACAGATACGCAGTATTTT. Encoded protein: CASSEGTGGTTDTQYF.

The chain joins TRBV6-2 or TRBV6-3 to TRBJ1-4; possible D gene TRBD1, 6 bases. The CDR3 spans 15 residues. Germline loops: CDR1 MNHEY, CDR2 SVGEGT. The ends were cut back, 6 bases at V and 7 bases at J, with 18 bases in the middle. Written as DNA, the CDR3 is TGTGCCAGCAGCCCTACGGACAGAATAGCTGAAAAACTGTTTTTT. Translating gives CASSPTDRIAEKLFF.

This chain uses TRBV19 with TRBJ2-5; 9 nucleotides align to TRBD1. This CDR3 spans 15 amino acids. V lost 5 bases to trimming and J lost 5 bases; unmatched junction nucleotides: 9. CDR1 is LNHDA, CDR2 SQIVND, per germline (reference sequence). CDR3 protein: CASSGRDREGETQYF. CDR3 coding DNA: TGTGCCAGTAGTGGACGGGACAGGGAAGGGGAGACCCAGTACTTC.

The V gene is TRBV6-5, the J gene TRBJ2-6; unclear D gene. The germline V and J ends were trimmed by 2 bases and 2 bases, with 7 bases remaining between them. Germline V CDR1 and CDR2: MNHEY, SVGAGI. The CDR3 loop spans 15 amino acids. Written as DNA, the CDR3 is TGTGCCAGCAGTTACGCCCAGACTGGGGCCAACGTCCTGACTTTC. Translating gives CASSYAQTGANVLTF.

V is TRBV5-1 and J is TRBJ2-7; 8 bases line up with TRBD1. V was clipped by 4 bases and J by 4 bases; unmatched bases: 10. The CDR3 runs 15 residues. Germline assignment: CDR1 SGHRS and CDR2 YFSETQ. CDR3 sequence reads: CASSLGTGGLYEQYV. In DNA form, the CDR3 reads TGCGCCAGCAGCCTTGGGACAGGAGGGTTATACGAGCAGTACGTC.

DNA of the CDR3: TGTGCCAGCACCCCGACGGGGATCTACGAGCAGTACTTC. This codes for CASTPTGIYEQYF. The genes are TRBV6-6 and TRBJ2-7; D perhaps matches TRBD2 (5 bases). The CDR3 loop spans 13 amino acids. Trimming took 7 bases from V and 3 from J, leaving 13 bases between them. Per the germline V gene, CDR1 is MNHNY and CDR2 is SVGAGI (reference sequence).

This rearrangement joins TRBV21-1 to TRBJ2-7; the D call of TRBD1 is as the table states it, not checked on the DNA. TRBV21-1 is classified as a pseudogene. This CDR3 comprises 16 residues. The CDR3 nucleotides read TGTGCCAGCAGCAAAAAAGGGCGGGACAGACGCTACGAGCAGTACGTC. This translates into CASSKKGRDRRYEQYV.

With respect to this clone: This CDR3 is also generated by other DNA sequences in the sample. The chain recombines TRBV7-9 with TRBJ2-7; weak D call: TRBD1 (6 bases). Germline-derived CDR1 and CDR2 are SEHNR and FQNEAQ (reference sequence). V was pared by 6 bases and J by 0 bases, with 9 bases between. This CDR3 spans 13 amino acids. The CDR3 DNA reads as TGTGCCAGCAGTCCGGACAGCTCCTACGAGCAGTACTTC. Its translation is CASSPDSSYEQYF.

The CDR3 is CASTKTSGGYFYSYNEQFF. The CDR3 bases are TGCGCCAGCACCAAGACTAGCGGGGGGTACTTCTACTCCTACAATGAGCAGTTCTTC. The V gene is TRBV5-1, the J gene TRBJ2-1; 13 positions match TRBD2. The CDR3 has 19 amino acids. J gave up 0 bases and V 6 bases, and 12 bases lay outside the gene matches. Germline loops: CDR1 SGHRS, CDR2 YFSETQ.

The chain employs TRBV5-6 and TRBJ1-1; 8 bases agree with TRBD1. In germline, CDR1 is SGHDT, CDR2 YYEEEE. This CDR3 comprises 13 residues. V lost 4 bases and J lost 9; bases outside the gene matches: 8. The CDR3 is CASSAAGTGQAFF. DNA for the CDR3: TGTGCCAGCAGCGCCGCCGGGACAGGACAAGCTTTCTTT.

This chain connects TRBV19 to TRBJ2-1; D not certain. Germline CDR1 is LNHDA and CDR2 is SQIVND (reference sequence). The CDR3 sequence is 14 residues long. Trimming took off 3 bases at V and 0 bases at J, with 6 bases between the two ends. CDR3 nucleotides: TGTGCCAGTAGTATCAGTACCTCCTACAATGAGCAGTTCTTC. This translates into CASSISTSYNEQFF.

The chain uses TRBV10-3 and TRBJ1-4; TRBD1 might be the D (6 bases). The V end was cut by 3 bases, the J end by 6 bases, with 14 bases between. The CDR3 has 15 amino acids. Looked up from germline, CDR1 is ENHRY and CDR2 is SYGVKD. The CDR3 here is CAISDGTRGHEKLFF. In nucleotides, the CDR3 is TGTGCCATCAGTGATGGGACCAGGGGTCATGAAAAACTGTTTTTT.

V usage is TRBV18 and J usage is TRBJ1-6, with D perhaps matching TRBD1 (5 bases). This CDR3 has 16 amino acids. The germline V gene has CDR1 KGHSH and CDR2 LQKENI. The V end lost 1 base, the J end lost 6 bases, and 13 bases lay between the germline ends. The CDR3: CASSPLGAGLNSPLHF. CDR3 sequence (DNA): TGTGCCAGCTCACCACTAGGGGCGGGACTTAATTCACCCCTCCACTTT. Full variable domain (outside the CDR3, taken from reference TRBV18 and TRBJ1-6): NAGVMQNPRHLVRRRGQEARLRCSPMKGHSHVYWYRQLPEEGLKFMVYLQKENIIDESGMPKERFSAEFPKEGPSILRIQQVVRGDSAAYFCASSPLGAGLNSPLHFGNGTRLTVT.

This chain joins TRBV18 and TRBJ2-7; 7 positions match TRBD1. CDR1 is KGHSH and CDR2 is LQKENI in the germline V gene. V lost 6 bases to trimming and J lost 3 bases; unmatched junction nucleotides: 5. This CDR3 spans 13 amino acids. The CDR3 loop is CASSRDRVYEQYV. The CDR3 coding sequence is TGTGCCAGCTCCCGGGACAGAGTCTACGAGCAGTACGTC.

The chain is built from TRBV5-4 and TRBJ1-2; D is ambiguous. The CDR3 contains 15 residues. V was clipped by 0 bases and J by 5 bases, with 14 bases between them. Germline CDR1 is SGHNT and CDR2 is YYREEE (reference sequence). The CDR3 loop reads CASSLGDGDSYGYTF. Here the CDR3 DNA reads TGTGCCAGCAGCTTGGGTGACGGGGATTCTTATGGCTACACCTTC.

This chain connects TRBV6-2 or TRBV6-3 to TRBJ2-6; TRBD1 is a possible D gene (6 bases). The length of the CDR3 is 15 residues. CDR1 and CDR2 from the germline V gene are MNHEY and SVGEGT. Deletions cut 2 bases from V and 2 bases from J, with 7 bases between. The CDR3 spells CASSYKGAGANVLTF. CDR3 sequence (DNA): TGTGCCAGCAGTTACAAGGGGGCTGGGGCCAACGTCCTGACTTTC.

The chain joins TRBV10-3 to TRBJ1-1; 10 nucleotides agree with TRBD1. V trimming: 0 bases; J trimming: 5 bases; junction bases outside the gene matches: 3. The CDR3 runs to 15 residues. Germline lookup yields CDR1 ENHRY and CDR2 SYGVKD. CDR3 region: CAISESTGGLTEAFF. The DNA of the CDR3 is TGTGCCATCAGTGAGTCGACAGGGGGCCTTACTGAAGCTTTCTTT.

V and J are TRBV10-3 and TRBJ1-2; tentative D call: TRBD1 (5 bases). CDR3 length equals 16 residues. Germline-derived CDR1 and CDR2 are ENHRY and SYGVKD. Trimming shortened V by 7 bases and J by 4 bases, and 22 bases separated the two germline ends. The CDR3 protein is CAITQSLTAAIYGYTF. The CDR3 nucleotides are TGTGCCATCACCCAGTCCTTGACAGCTGCGATCTATGGCTACACCTTC.

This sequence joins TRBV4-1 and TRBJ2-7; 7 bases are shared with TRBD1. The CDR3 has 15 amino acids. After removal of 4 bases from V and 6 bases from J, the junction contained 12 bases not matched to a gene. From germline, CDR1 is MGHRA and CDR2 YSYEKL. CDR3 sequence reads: CASSPPMTGQLEQYF. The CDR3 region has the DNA TGCGCCAGCAGCCCCCCGATGACAGGGCAACTCGAGCAGTACTTC.

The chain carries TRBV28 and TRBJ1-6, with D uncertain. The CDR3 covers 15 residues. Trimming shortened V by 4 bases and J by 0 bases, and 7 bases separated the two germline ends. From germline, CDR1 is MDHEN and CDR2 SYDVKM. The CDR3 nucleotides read TGTGCCAGCAGTTCCCGTAGCTCCTATAATTCACCCCTCCACTTT. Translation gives CASSSRSSYNSPLHF.

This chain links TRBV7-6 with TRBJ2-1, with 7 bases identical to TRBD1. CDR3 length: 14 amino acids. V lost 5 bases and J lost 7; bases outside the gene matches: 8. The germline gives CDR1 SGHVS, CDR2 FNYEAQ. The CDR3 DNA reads TGTGCCAGCAGCGACACAGGGGTTATTAATGAGCAGTTCTTC. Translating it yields CASSDTGVINEQFF.

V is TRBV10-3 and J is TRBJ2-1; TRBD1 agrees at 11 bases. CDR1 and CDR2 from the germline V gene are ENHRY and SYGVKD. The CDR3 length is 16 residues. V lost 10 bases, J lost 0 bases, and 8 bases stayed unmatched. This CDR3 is CATSSGQGGSYNEQFF. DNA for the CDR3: TGTGCCACTAGCTCGGGACAGGGGGGCTCCTACAATGAGCAGTTCTTC.

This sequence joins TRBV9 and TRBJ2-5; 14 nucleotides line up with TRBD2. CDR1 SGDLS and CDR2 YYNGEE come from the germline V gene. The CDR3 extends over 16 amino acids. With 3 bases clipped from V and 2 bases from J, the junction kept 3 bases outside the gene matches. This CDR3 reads CASSEGLAGGQETQYF. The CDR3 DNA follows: TGTGCCAGCAGCGAAGGACTAGCGGGGGGACAAGAGACCCAGTACTTC.

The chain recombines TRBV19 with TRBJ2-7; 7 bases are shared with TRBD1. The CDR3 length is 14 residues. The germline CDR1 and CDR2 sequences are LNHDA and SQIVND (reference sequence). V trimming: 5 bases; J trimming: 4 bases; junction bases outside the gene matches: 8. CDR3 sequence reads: CASSFRDSFYEQYF. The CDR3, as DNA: TGTGCCAGTAGTTTCCGGGACAGTTTTTACGAGCAGTACTTC.

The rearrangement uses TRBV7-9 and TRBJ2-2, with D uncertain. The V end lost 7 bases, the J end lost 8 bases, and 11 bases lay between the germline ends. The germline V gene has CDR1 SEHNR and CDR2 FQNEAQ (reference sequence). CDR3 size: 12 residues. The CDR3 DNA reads TGTGCCAGCACCGCCCCCCGGGGGGAGCTGTTTTTT. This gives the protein CASTAPRGELFF.

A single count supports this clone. The CDR3 sequence is CASSSWAVHTEAFF. CDR3 nucleotides: TGTGCCAGCAGCTCCTGGGCCGTCCACACTGAAGCTTTCTTT. This chain connects TRBV14 to TRBJ1-1, with D unclear. V dropped 5 bases and J dropped 3 bases, with 13 bases sitting between them. The CDR3 is 14 amino acids. The germline V gene has CDR1 SGHDN and CDR2 FVKESK. Combining the CDR3 with reference TRBV14 and TRBJ1-1 gives the whole variable domain EAGVTQFPSHSVIEKGQTVTLRCDPISGHDNLYWYRRVMGKEIKFLLHFVKESKQDESGMPNNRFLAERTGGTYSTLKVQPAELEDSGVYFCASSSWAVHTEAFFGQGTRLTVV.

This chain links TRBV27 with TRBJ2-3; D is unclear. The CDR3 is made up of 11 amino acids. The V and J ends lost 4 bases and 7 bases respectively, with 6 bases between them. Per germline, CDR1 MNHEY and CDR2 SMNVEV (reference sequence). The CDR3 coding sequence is TGTGCCAGCAGTTCCGTTTATACGCAGTATTTT. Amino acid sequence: CASSSVYTQYF.

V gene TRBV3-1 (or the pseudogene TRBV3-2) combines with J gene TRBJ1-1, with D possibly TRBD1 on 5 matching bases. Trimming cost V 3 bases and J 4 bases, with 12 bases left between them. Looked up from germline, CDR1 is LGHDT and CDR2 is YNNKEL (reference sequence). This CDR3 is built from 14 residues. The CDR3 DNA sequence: TGTGCCAGCAGCCAGGCGGTTGGGGCCACTGAAGCTTTCTTT. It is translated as CASSQAVGATEAFF.